The 29 T cell receptor beta chains below come from one sample, sequenced in a study of T cell changes during pregnancy in multiple sclerosis. The protocol was immunoSEQ multiplex PCR, while the TCRdb copy is restricted to in-frame clones and leaves out a portion. Of around 80,000 clones in the sample, roughly 94% were seen once. The sample here was peripheral blood, taken in the second trimester of pregnancy. Every receptor here comes from a female donor in good health, enrolled as a control in a pregnancy study.

V is TRBV18 and J is TRBJ2-7; 9 positions agree with TRBD1. The CDR3 is made up of 13 amino acids. The J segment lost 5 bases and the V segment lost 6 bases, leaving 5 bases of the junction unmatched. Germline V lookup: CDR1 KGHSH, CDR2 LQKENI. CDR3 sequence reads: CASSLGQGNEQYF. In DNA form, the CDR3 reads TGTGCCAGCTCCCTGGGACAGGGAAACGAGCAGTACTTC.

This chain links TRBV5-4 with TRBJ2-7; possibly TRBD2 for D (6 bases). The germline CDR1 and CDR2 sequences are SGHNT and YYREEE (reference sequence). V was shortened by 0 bases and J by 0 bases, with 10 bases between the two germline ends. The CDR3 spans 15 residues. The CDR3 coding sequence is TGTGCCAGCAGCTTGGGCCAGACTAGCTCCTACGAGCAGTACTTC. Amino acid sequence: CASSLGQTSSYEQYF. Together with reference TRBV5-4 and TRBJ2-7, the CDR3 gives the full variable domain: ETGVTQSPTHLIKTRGQQVTLRCSSQSGHNTVSWYQQALGQGPQFIFQYYREEENGRGNFPPRFSGLQFPNYSSELNVNALELDDSALYLCASSLGQTSSYEQYFGPGTRLTVT.

The chain employs TRBV11-2 and TRBJ1-1, with a possible D match to TRBD1 (6 bases). The CDR3 consists of 14 residues. Germline CDR1 reads SGHAT; CDR2 reads FQNNGV. V lost 6 bases, J lost 1 base, and 12 bases lay in between. Here the CDR3 reads CASRVTGTNTEAFF. The CDR3 region has the DNA TGTGCCAGCAGGGTGACAGGAACGAACACTGAAGCTTTCTTT.

This clone appeared a few times. This rearrangement joins TRBV14 to TRBJ2-7; a weak D match, TRBD2 (7 bases). CDR1 and CDR2 from the germline V gene are SGHDN and FVKESK. The V end was cut by 2 bases, the J end by 2 bases, with 22 bases between. The CDR3 totals 18 residues. The chain's CDR3 is CASSQRFSAGASAYEQYF. CDR3 coding DNA: TGTGCCAGCAGCCAACGGTTTTCGGCGGGGGCCTCCGCCTACGAGCAGTACTTC.

The rearrangement uses TRBV7-8 and TRBJ2-3, with TRBD2 matching over 9 bases. This CDR3 region has 16 residues. The germline CDR1 and CDR2 sequences are SGHVS and FQNEAQ. The V segment lost 6 bases and the J segment 4 bases; nucleotides outside the gene matches: 11. This chain's CDR3 is CASRLNSGSRPDTQYF. CDR3 DNA sequence: TGTGCCAGCAGACTTAATAGCGGGAGTCGCCCAGATACGCAGTATTTT. Full variable domain (rest looked up from reference TRBV7-8 and TRBJ2-3): GAGVSQSPRYKVAKRGQDVALRCDPISGHVSLFWYQQALGQGPEFLTYFQNEAQLDKSGLPSDRFFAERPEGSVSTLKIQRTQQEDSAVYLCASRLNSGSRPDTQYFGPGTRLTVL.

In nucleotides, the CDR3 is TGTGCCAGCAGTACCACCGGGACTAGGGACACCGGGGAGCTGTTTTTT. Encoded protein: CASSTTGTRDTGELFF. The V gene is TRBV27, the J gene TRBJ2-2; 8 bases are shared with TRBD2. There are 16 residues in the CDR3. Losses at the gene ends were 5 bases for V and 3 bases for J; bases not matched to a gene: 8. CDR1 is MNHEY, CDR2 SMNVEV, per germline (reference sequence).

The chain uses TRBV28 and TRBJ2-3, with 10 positions matching TRBD2. The J segment lost 0 bases and the V segment lost 1 base, leaving 10 bases of the junction unmatched. The germline CDR1 and CDR2 sequences are MDHEN and SYDVKM. This CDR3 has 19 amino acids. The CDR3 DNA sequence: TGTGCCAGCAGTTTATTTTTGCTAGCGGGAGAGGCGAGCACAGATACGCAGTATTTT. The encoded protein is CASSLFLLAGEASTDTQYF.

The rearrangement links TRBV28 to TRBJ2-7; 8 positions agree with TRBD1. J gave up 4 bases and V 5 bases, and 10 bases lay outside the gene matches. CDR1 and CDR2 from the germline V gene are MDHEN and SYDVKM. The CDR3 length is 15 residues. The CDR3, as DNA: TGTGCCAGCAGTCGAGGGACAGGTAGGCGATACGAGCAGTACTTC. It specifies CASSRGTGRRYEQYF.

In DNA form, the CDR3 reads TGTGCCAGTAGTATACTAGCCACCGGGGAGCTGTTTTTT. Its translation is CASSILATGELFF. This rearrangement joins TRBV19 to TRBJ2-2, with a possible D match to TRBD2 (5 bases). The germline gives CDR1 LNHDA, CDR2 SQIVND (reference sequence). With 2 bases removed from V and 4 bases from J, the gap between germline ends came to 5 bases. The CDR3 covers 13 residues.

This rearrangement joins TRBV4-1 to TRBJ2-2, with D possibly matching TRBD2 (6 bases). V lost 1 base and J 5 bases, leaving 11 bases between the germline ends. Germline V lookup: CDR1 MGHRA, CDR2 YSYEKL. The CDR3 length is 15 residues. The CDR3 coding sequence is TGCGCCAGCAGCCAAGCGGTAGCGGAAACCGGGGAGCTGTTTTTT. Protein sequence: CASSQAVAETGELFF.

The rearrangement uses TRBV5-1 and TRBJ1-1, with a tentative D call TRBD1 (5 bases). CDR1 and CDR2 (germline): SGHRS, YFSETQ. The V gene lost 4 bases and the J gene lost 1 base, with 11 bases spanning the gap. The CDR3 has 14 amino acids. The DNA of the CDR3 is TGCGCCAGCAGCCCGGGGAGGGGGAACACTGAAGCTTTCTTT. The encoded protein is CASSPGRGNTEAFF.

The J gene is TRBJ2-7, the V gene TRBV2; 8 nucleotides line up with TRBD2. V shed 7 bases, J shed 4 bases, and the junction held 12 bases outside the gene matches. Germline CDR1 and CDR2: SNHLY and FYNNEI. The CDR3 runs 15 residues. CDR3 amino acids: CASTQLLAGLYEQYF. In nucleotides, the CDR3 is TGTGCCAGCACTCAACTATTAGCGGGATTGTACGAGCAGTACTTC. Variable domain in full (rest from reference TRBV2 and TRBJ2-7): EPEVTQTPSHQVTQMGQEVILRCVPISNHLYFYWYRQILGQKVEFLVSFYNNEISEKSEIFDDQFSVERPDGSNFTLKIRSTKLEDSAMYFCASTQLLAGLYEQYFGPGTRLTVT.

The chain carries TRBV7-9 and TRBJ1-2; D may be TRBD1 (5 bases). V shed 5 bases and J shed 5 bases, with 15 bases lying between them. CDR3 length equals 14 residues. Germline loops: CDR1 SEHNR, CDR2 FQNEAQ (reference sequence). The CDR3 nucleotides are TGTGCCAGCAGCCCCGAACAGGAACCATATGGCTACACCTTC. Amino acids: CASSPEQEPYGYTF. Drawing the rest from reference TRBV7-9 and TRBJ1-2, the complete variable domain is DTGVSQNPRHKITKRGQNVTFRCDPISEHNRLYWYRQTLGQGPEFLTYFQNEAQLEKSRLLSDRFSAERPKGSFSTLEIQRTEQGDSAMYLCASSPEQEPYGYTFGSGTRLTVV.

The CDR3 sequence: CASSHRGSSNQPQHF. The DNA of the CDR3 is TGCGCCAGCAGCCACAGGGGTTCTAGCAATCAGCCCCAGCATTTT. The chain is built from TRBV4-1 and TRBJ1-5; D is possibly TRBD1 (6 bases). CDR3 length equals 15 residues. V was cut by 3 bases and J by 0 bases, with 9 bases left in between. Per the germline V gene, CDR1 is MGHRA and CDR2 is YSYEKL.

Concerning this clone itself: This sample includes further DNA sequences coding for the same CDR3. V gene TRBV7-9 combines with J gene TRBJ2-7; D call uncertain. Germline V lookup: CDR1 SEHNR, CDR2 FQNEAQ (reference sequence). The CDR3 has 11 amino acids. Trimming pared 5 bases from V and 3 bases from J, leaving 5 bases between. The CDR3: CASSASYEQYF. The CDR3 nucleotides read TGTGCCAGCAGCGCTAGCTACGAGCAGTACTTC.

The chain carries TRBV9 and TRBJ2-6; D is unclear. The CDR3 has 14 residues. Per germline, CDR1 SGDLS and CDR2 YYNGEE. Trimming took 2 bases from V and 1 from J, leaving 4 bases between them. The CDR3 nucleotides read TGTGCCAGCAGCGTGCAGTCTGGGGCCAACGTCCTGACTTTC. This sequence encodes CASSVQSGANVLTF.

V usage is TRBV5-8 and J usage is TRBJ2-7; no reliable D call. In germline, CDR1 is SGHTS, CDR2 YDEGEE. The germline V and J ends were trimmed by 2 bases and 3 bases, with 12 bases remaining between them. This CDR3 is built from 14 residues. The CDR3 nucleotides read TGTGCCAGCAGCTTATTTTTACACCTCTACGAGCAGTACTTC. It encodes CASSLFLHLYEQYF.

The chain is built from TRBV7-2 and TRBJ1-5; D not certain. Trimming took off 5 bases at V and 2 bases at J, with 13 bases between the two ends. Germline V gene sequence: CDR1 SGHTA, CDR2 FQGNSA. CDR3 length: 15 residues. The CDR3 region is CASSKSGTGNQPQHF. The CDR3 nucleotides are TGTGCCAGCAGCAAAAGTGGAACAGGCAATCAGCCCCAGCATTTT.

This chain connects TRBV4-2 to TRBJ1-3; weak D call: TRBD1 (6 bases). CDR3 length: 15 amino acids. CDR1 is LGHNA, CDR2 YNFKEQ, per germline. Trimming left V 0 bases short and J 0 bases short, with 6 bases between. CDR3 sequence: CASSQEQGSGNTIYF. The CDR3 nucleotides read TGTGCCAGCAGCCAAGAACAGGGCTCTGGAAACACCATATATTTT.

The rearrangement joins TRBV27 to TRBJ2-5; TRBD2 matches 8 bases. The CDR3 runs to 16 residues. Germline V CDR1 and CDR2: MNHEY, SMNVEV (reference sequence). The ends lost 3 bases at V and 2 bases at J; junction bases unmatched: 8. The CDR3 is CASSFVRREEQETQYF. CDR3 nucleotides: TGTGCCAGCAGTTTCGTTAGGCGGGAGGAACAAGAGACCCAGTACTTC.

V and J are TRBV6-5 and TRBJ2-7; tentatively, D is TRBD2 (6 bases). CDR3 length equals 14 residues. V was pared by 7 bases and J by 2 bases, with 15 bases between. The germline CDR1 and CDR2 sequences are MNHEY and SVGAGI. This CDR3 is CASTDPSVAYEQYF. The CDR3 DNA sequence: TGTGCCAGCACCGACCCTAGCGTCGCCTACGAGCAGTACTTC.

The J gene is TRBJ2-1, the V gene TRBV4-2; 7 nucleotides agree with TRBD1. Unmatched junction bases numbered 4, after V lost 2 bases and J lost 0 bases. Germline CDR1 reads LGHNA; CDR2 reads YNFKEQ. This CDR3 spans 16 amino acids. The CDR3 here is CASSQNRDSSYNEQFF. The DNA of the CDR3 is TGTGCCAGCAGCCAAAACCGGGACAGCTCCTACAATGAGCAGTTCTTC.

This clone was observed a single time. This sequence joins TRBV28 and TRBJ2-2, with D possibly being TRBD1 (6 bases). The CDR3 runs to 15 residues. V was trimmed by 6 bases and J by 4 bases, leaving 15 bases between them. Germline CDR1 is MDHEN and CDR2 is SYDVKM. The CDR3 sequence: CASSTQGLSTGELFF. CDR3 nucleotide sequence: TGTGCCAGCAGCACCCAGGGGCTGAGCACCGGGGAGCTGTTTTTT.

The rearrangement uses TRBV27 and TRBJ2-5; D possibly corresponds to TRBD2 (6 bases). Deletions cut 2 bases from V and 3 bases from J, with 13 bases between. The length of the CDR3 is 15 residues. In germline, CDR1 is MNHEY, CDR2 SMNVEV (reference sequence). CDR3 sequence (DNA): TGTGCCAGCAGTTTAGAGGGGACTGGGGAAGAGACCCAGTACTTC. Encoded protein: CASSLEGTGEETQYF.

CDR3 sequence: CASSFSGRKNIQYF. As DNA, the CDR3 is TGTGCCAGCAGCTTTAGCGGGAGAAAAAACATTCAGTACTTC. The V and J genes are TRBV7-9 and TRBJ2-4; TRBD2 aligns across 9 bases. The CDR3 contains 14 residues. Germline trimming cut 3 bases from V and 4 bases from J; bases unmatched to any gene: 1. Germline assignment: CDR1 SEHNR and CDR2 FQNEAQ (reference sequence).

This clone came up once. The chain combines TRBV30 with TRBJ1-3; D is undetermined. The CDR3 runs to 14 residues. Germline CDR1 reads GTSNPN; CDR2 reads SVGIG (reference sequence). The V end lost 4 bases, the J end lost 2 bases, and 12 bases lay between the germline ends. CDR3 sequence: CAWTVLGAGNTIYF. For the CDR3, the DNA is TGTGCCTGGACCGTTCTGGGAGCTGGAAACACCATATATTTT.

V usage is TRBV6-6 and J usage is TRBJ1-5; D might be TRBD1 (6 bases). V was pared by 6 bases and J by 1 base, with 16 bases between. Germline CDR1 MNHNY, CDR2 SVGAGI (reference sequence). The CDR3 totals 16 residues. The CDR3 loop is CASSSSGDWSNQPQHF. CDR3 sequence (DNA): TGTGCCAGCAGCTCCTCAGGGGATTGGAGCAATCAGCCCCAGCATTTT.

Remarks on this clone: The same CDR3 is also encoded by other DNA sequences in this sample. The rearrangement uses TRBV18 and TRBJ1-1, with 9 nucleotides matching TRBD1. CDR1 is KGHSH, CDR2 LQKENI, per germline. V lost 3 bases to trimming and J lost 5 bases; unmatched junction nucleotides: 13. The CDR3 runs 17 residues. The CDR3 is CASSPVPGQGGGTEAFF. CDR3 sequence (DNA): TGTGCCAGCTCACCCGTCCCGGGACAGGGTGGGGGTACTGAAGCTTTCTTT.

The V gene is TRBV5-1, the J gene TRBJ2-1; the D gene is possibly TRBD2 (5 bases). V was cut by 0 bases and J by 4 bases, with 14 bases left in between. This CDR3 region has 16 residues. Germline lookup yields CDR1 SGHRS and CDR2 YFSETQ. The CDR3 DNA sequence: TGCGCCAGCAGCTTGGACTTCGGACTCTCATACAATGAGCAGTTCTTC. It specifies CASSLDFGLSYNEQFF.